This TCR beta chain originates from a study of siplizumab effects on memory and regulatory T cells. Points from the study as a whole: Confirmatory evidence of suppressive function in proliferating siplizumab-culture Tregs was not obtained. To unstimulated subsets, only a minor fraction of alloreactive clones could be mapped. On average, around 70% of mappable alloreactive CD4+ clones were Treg-derived under siplizumab, against 25% to 30% in controls.

Note on this clone: Its antigen is undetermined.

The V end was cut by 6 bases, the J end by 5 bases, with 20 bases between. Looked up from germline, CDR1 is MRHNA and CDR2 is SNTAGT. The CDR3 sequence is 16 residues long. Sequencing of each sample assayed roughly 10^5 TCR templates. Clones were read by immunoSEQ multiplex PCR, and TCRdb kept only the in-frame ones, dropping some. The sample contains 80,000 to 130,000 clones, approximately 91% of which appear only once. Specimen: CD4+ T cells sorted from blood. The TCR comes from a human donor in good health. Some clones in this sample may be carry-over from other donors' samples. J is TRBJ2-1 and V is TRBV6-4; D possibly corresponds to TRBD1 (5 bases). The CDR3 nucleotides are TGTGCCAGCAGAACGTGGGTTATAACAGGAAACAATGAGCAGTTCTTC. This sequence encodes CASRTWVITGNNEQFF.